The sequence of this TCR beta chain was determined in a study of blood T cell repertoires in COVID-19. Background on the study: Donors in the United States, Italy and Spain gave samples during acute or convalescent COVID-19. Sample material is recorded as cDNA or gDNA derived from T cells, B-cell-depleted T cells, or PBMCs.

Libraries were prepared by immunoSEQ multiplex PCR; TCRdb keeps only in-frame clonotypes and omits some of them. The profile covers roughly 53,000 clones, with 85% to 90% appearing a single time and over 2% taken by the ten largest. This CDR3 has 13 amino acids. Germline V lookup: CDR1 SQVTM, CDR2 ANQGSEA. V was pared by 0 bases and J by 5 bases, with 10 bases between. This chain joins TRBV29-1 and TRBJ2-5, with D perhaps TRBD2 (5 bases). Source material: peripheral blood. The source of this sequence is a woman aged 80 or over with COVID-19, enrolled during active disease. The CDR3 nucleotides read TGCAGCGTTGAAGATAACGGGAAGGAGACCCAGTACTTC. Translating it yields CSVEDNGKETQYF.